This T cell receptor (beta chain) was sequenced for a study of blood T cell repertoires in COVID-19. On the study more broadly: Samples of COVID-19 (acute and convalescent) were obtained from the United States, Italy and Spain. Sources were T cells, B-cell-depleted T cells, or PBMCs; the material itself was cDNA or gDNA.

Trimming cost V 0 bases and J 1 base; bases outside gene matches: 7. CDR3 length equals 16 residues. Germline V lookup: CDR1 SGHRS, CDR2 YFSETQ. In the original workflow: Reference gene primer amplification in the assay estimated nucleated cell counts. The assay was immunoSEQ multiplex PCR, and TCRdb's table has in-frame clones only and misses some. From that table come the V and J calls and clone size; the DNA was used to work out D and trimming. Of more than 45,000 clones in the sample, approximately 80% were seen once. The sequenced sample was peripheral blood. This TCR was sampled from a human donor in a cohort sampled during active COVID-19. The J gene is TRBJ2-7, the V gene TRBV5-1; 7 nucleotides line up with TRBD2. CDR3 sequence reads: CASSLEGDYRSYEQYF. The CDR3 coding sequence is TGCGCCAGCAGCTTGGAAGGGGACTACCGGTCCTACGAGCAGTACTTC.